The TCR beta chain under discussion was sequenced for a study of blood T cells in healthy people across ages. Note on this clonotype: The antigen remains unidentified.

The CDR3 runs to 14 residues. V lost 2 bases and J lost 5, with 11 bases in between. Per the germline V gene, CDR1 is SGHKS and CDR2 is YYEKEE (reference sequence). Findings and caveats of the study: Underestimates were what the diversity estimates from one million T cells were considered to be.

Alongside a J-beta primer mix, a sample-barcoded 5' primer served in a second PCR lasting roughly 6 to 11 cycles. Every cDNA molecule carried a tag from a template-switch adaptor bearing 12 random nucleotides. TCRdb re-analysed the 5' RACE reads in MiXCR, keeping a single row per CDR3 protein. The table includes about 1.7 million distinct CDR3 sequences, 28% detected once. The TCR originated in a woman between 25 and 40 years old in good health. This chain uses TRBV5-5 with TRBJ2-1; D remains unclear. Material for sequencing was blood. CDR3: CASSFFITDNEQFF. As DNA, the CDR3 is TGTGCCAGCAGCTTCTTTATAACCGACAATGAGCAGTTCTTC.